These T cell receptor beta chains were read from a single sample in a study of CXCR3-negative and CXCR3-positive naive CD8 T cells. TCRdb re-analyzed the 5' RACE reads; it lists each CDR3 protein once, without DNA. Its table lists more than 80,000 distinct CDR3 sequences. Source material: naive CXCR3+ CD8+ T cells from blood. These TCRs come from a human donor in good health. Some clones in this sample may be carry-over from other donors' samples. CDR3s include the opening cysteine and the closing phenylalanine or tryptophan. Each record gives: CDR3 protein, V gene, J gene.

cdr3_aa: CASSQARGPPDEAFF; v_call: TRBV4-1; j_call: TRBJ1-1
cdr3_aa: CSVEAVGGLDTDTQYF; v_call: TRBV29-1; j_call: TRBJ2-3
cdr3_aa: CASSDGRGTYNEQFF; v_call: TRBV6-1; j_call: TRBJ2-1
cdr3_aa: CASSLDGPTEAFF; v_call: TRBV27; j_call: TRBJ1-1
cdr3_aa: CSASILAGGAYNEQFF; v_call: TRBV20-1; j_call: TRBJ2-1
cdr3_aa: CSARDRSGIGDEQYF; v_call: TRBV20-1; j_call: TRBJ2-7
cdr3_aa: CASSLVGTGGYLSYEQYF; v_call: TRBV11-2; j_call: TRBJ2-7
cdr3_aa: CASSEYDRTHGYTF; v_call: TRBV25-1; j_call: TRBJ1-2
cdr3_aa: CASSESGGGVHEQYF; v_call: TRBV2; j_call: TRBJ2-7
cdr3_aa: CASTEYPESYEQYF; v_call: TRBV6-5; j_call: TRBJ2-7
cdr3_aa: CSVEDAGAYGYTF; v_call: TRBV29-1; j_call: TRBJ1-2
cdr3_aa: CASMPGRGKGEQYF; v_call: TRBV27; j_call: TRBJ2-7
cdr3_aa: CASSQDLEGSNTQYF; v_call: TRBV4-2; j_call: TRBJ2-3
cdr3_aa: CASSFQGRNNEQFF; v_call: TRBV7-9; j_call: TRBJ2-1
cdr3_aa: CSVAGEHEQFF; v_call: TRBV29-1; j_call: TRBJ2-1
cdr3_aa: CATQGQVGTGELFF; v_call: TRBV24-1; j_call: TRBJ2-2
cdr3_aa: CASSPKGRGLRSYEQYF; v_call: TRBV7-2; j_call: TRBJ2-7
cdr3_aa: CSARAYQTSGRAHQETQYF; v_call: TRBV20-1; j_call: TRBJ2-5
cdr3_aa: CASSFWYGGRDNEQFF; v_call: TRBV11-2; j_call: TRBJ2-1
cdr3_aa: CASSKGKLAKNIQYF; v_call: TRBV21-1; j_call: TRBJ2-4
cdr3_aa: CAINQGASYEQYF; v_call: TRBV10-3; j_call: TRBJ2-7
cdr3_aa: CASSLLGYNEQFF; v_call: TRBV7-6; j_call: TRBJ2-1
cdr3_aa: CSVSTEDYNEQFF; v_call: TRBV29-1; j_call: TRBJ2-1
cdr3_aa: CASSGLAPGNEQFF; v_call: TRBV6-6; j_call: TRBJ2-1
cdr3_aa: CASSFEKRPEQFF; v_call: TRBV12-3/TRBV12-4; j_call: TRBJ2-1
cdr3_aa: CATSDYKQGNEQFF; v_call: TRBV24-1; j_call: TRBJ2-1
cdr3_aa: CASSGDNQETQYF; v_call: TRBV14; j_call: TRBJ2-5
cdr3_aa: CASSPSPGTTHNEQFF; v_call: TRBV14; j_call: TRBJ2-1
cdr3_aa: CAWSVGPDVEQYF; v_call: TRBV30; j_call: TRBJ2-7
cdr3_aa: CASSYDARGANQPQHF; v_call: TRBV6-5; j_call: TRBJ1-5
cdr3_aa: CASSQTHKADTQYF; v_call: TRBV12-3/TRBV12-4; j_call: TRBJ2-3
cdr3_aa: CASRGDAYGYTF; v_call: TRBV28; j_call: TRBJ1-2
cdr3_aa: CASTDRADEQYF; v_call: TRBV27; j_call: TRBJ2-7
cdr3_aa: CASSYSRRLAGVYEQYF; v_call: TRBV6-6; j_call: TRBJ2-7
cdr3_aa: CASSDSSSYNEQFF; v_call: TRBV25-1; j_call: TRBJ2-1
cdr3_aa: CASSIVRGDEQYF; v_call: TRBV19; j_call: TRBJ2-7
cdr3_aa: CASSPPGWENSAFF; v_call: TRBV12-3/TRBV12-4; j_call: TRBJ1-1
cdr3_aa: CASSLAPPTDTQYF; v_call: TRBV7-9; j_call: TRBJ2-3
cdr3_aa: CASRPRGGNEQFF; v_call: TRBV19; j_call: TRBJ2-1
cdr3_aa: CASSLTSNTGELFF; v_call: TRBV9; j_call: TRBJ2-2
cdr3_aa: CASTPTSAPTDTQYF; v_call: TRBV6-2/TRBV6-3; j_call: TRBJ2-3
cdr3_aa: CASHYDPDRGRYGETQYF; v_call: TRBV28; j_call: TRBJ2-5
cdr3_aa: CASSLLAGVFYEQYF; v_call: TRBV7-2; j_call: TRBJ2-7
cdr3_aa: CASSQKPTGGIYEQYF; v_call: TRBV2; j_call: TRBJ2-7
cdr3_aa: CASSKISGREAEQYF; v_call: TRBV28; j_call: TRBJ2-7
cdr3_aa: CAWRARNTGELFF; v_call: TRBV30; j_call: TRBJ2-2
cdr3_aa: CAISESPSGAPHEQYF; v_call: TRBV10-3; j_call: TRBJ2-7
cdr3_aa: CASSPGTTTNEKLFF; v_call: TRBV6-6; j_call: TRBJ1-4
cdr3_aa: CASSLGIYGYTF; v_call: TRBV7-9; j_call: TRBJ1-2
cdr3_aa: CASSLDLDRDVAKNIQYF; v_call: TRBV28; j_call: TRBJ2-4
cdr3_aa: CSARDLVEYIQYF; v_call: TRBV20-1; j_call: TRBJ2-4
cdr3_aa: CASSPGLAVNTGELFF; v_call: TRBV7-9; j_call: TRBJ2-2
cdr3_aa: CATSRDFNTGELFF; v_call: TRBV15; j_call: TRBJ2-2
cdr3_aa: CASSLGEGTEAFF; v_call: TRBV12-3/TRBV12-4; j_call: TRBJ1-1
cdr3_aa: CASSTEGETQYF; v_call: TRBV7-9; j_call: TRBJ2-5
cdr3_aa: CASGQSTGELFF; v_call: TRBV28; j_call: TRBJ2-2
cdr3_aa: CASSAREQGQETQYF; v_call: TRBV28; j_call: TRBJ2-5